The 21 T cell receptor beta chains below all came from one sample that was sequenced in a study of blood T cell repertoires in COVID-19. Generated by immunoSEQ multiplex PCR, the TCRdb table keeps only in-frame clones and is missing some. The table shows about 200,000 clones, with less than 90% occurring only once. Sequencing was performed on PBMCs or T cells enriched from blood (not recorded which). The receptors originated from a woman aged 25-40 years who had been exposed to COVID-19.

CDR3 DNA sequence: TGCGCCAGCAGCCAAGACCGACGAGGGAGGGGGGCGTCCTACGAGCAGTACTTC. This codes for CASSQDRRGRGASYEQYF. This chain uses TRBV4-1 with TRBJ2-7; D is possibly TRBD2 (7 bases). The V gene lost 0 bases and the J gene lost 1 base, with 19 bases spanning the gap. CDR1 is MGHRA and CDR2 is YSYEKL in the germline V gene. This CDR3 region has 18 residues.

V and J are TRBV15 and TRBJ2-7; 8 nucleotides agree with TRBD1. The CDR3 is made up of 16 amino acids. The germline V gene has CDR1 LNHNV and CDR2 YYDKDF (reference sequence). V lost 0 bases to trimming and J lost 4 bases; unmatched junction nucleotides: 8. As DNA, the CDR3 is TGTGCCACCAGCAGAGATTGGGGGACAGGATATTACGAGCAGTACTTC. Its translation: CATSRDWGTGYYEQYF.

This chain joins TRBV27 and TRBJ1-2, with TRBD1 identical over 8 bases. CDR3 length equals 17 residues. The V and J ends lost 5 bases and 3 bases, in that order; junction bases with no gene match: 14. In germline, CDR1 is MNHEY, CDR2 SMNVEV (reference sequence). This CDR3 is CASSQAAGGLLDYGYTF. The CDR3 coding sequence is TGTGCCAGCAGTCAGGCGGCAGGGGGCTTGTTGGACTATGGCTACACCTTC.

The chain recombines TRBV24-1 with TRBJ2-4; 7 bases match TRBD2. V shed 4 bases and J 0 bases; nucleotides not matched to a gene: 11. CDR3 size: 18 residues. Germline-derived CDR1 and CDR2 are KGHDR and SFDVKD. The chain's CDR3 is CATSDPERGVLAKNIQYF. The DNA of the CDR3 is TGTGCCACCAGTGACCCCGAGCGGGGCGTCTTAGCCAAAAACATTCAGTACTTC.

V and J are TRBV6-4 and TRBJ2-1; D not certain. The CDR3 runs 13 residues. With 3 bases removed from V and 7 bases from J, the gap between germline ends came to 10 bases. Germline values: CDR1 MRHNA, CDR2 SNTAGT. CDR3 nucleotides: TGTGCCAGCAGTGAATTTATCGGTAATGAGCAGTTCTTC. Its protein product is CASSEFIGNEQFF.

The chain is built from TRBV6-5 and TRBJ2-3; perhaps TRBD1 as D (6 bases). This CDR3 is built from 13 residues. V was pared by 6 bases and J by 8 bases, with 15 bases between. Germline assignment: CDR1 MNHEY and CDR2 SVGAGI. Written as DNA, the CDR3 is TGTGCCAGCAGCGCAACAGGGTCGGGTACGCAGTATTTT. It translates to CASSATGSGTQYF.

This chain links TRBV7-8 with TRBJ1-3, with D uncertain. Trimming pared 0 bases from V and 1 base from J, leaving 13 bases between. CDR1 and CDR2 (germline): SGHVS, FQNEAQ. The CDR3 extends over 17 amino acids. Here the CDR3 DNA reads TGTGCCAGCAGCTTAGCGGGAGGAGCGGAGTCTGGAAACACCATATATTTT. Translated: CASSLAGGAESGNTIYF.

V and J are TRBV7-2 and TRBJ2-7; D perhaps matches TRBD1 (6 bases). Trimming pared 7 bases from V and 6 bases from J, leaving 22 bases between. The CDR3 is 15 residues long. In germline, CDR1 is SGHTA, CDR2 FQGNSA. The CDR3 bases are TGTGCCAGCATTCCCCAGACAGGTTATACTACCGAGCAGTACTTC. Its translation is CASIPQTGYTTEQYF.

The rearrangement uses TRBV7-9 and TRBJ2-1; 7 bases line up with TRBD2. Germline V gene sequence: CDR1 SEHNR, CDR2 FQNEAQ (reference sequence). J gave up 7 bases and V 5 bases, and 11 bases lay outside the gene matches. The CDR3 has 15 residues. The CDR3 loop is CASSPHRGEENEQFF. The DNA of the CDR3 is TGTGCCAGCAGCCCCCACCGGGGGGAGGAAAATGAGCAGTTCTTC.

The chain has TRBV4-1 and TRBJ2-1; 9 bases agree with TRBD2. From germline, CDR1 is MGHRA and CDR2 YSYEKL. V shed 6 bases and J 4 bases; nucleotides not matched to a gene: 7. The CDR3 spans 15 residues. This CDR3 reads CASRLGAGGYNEQFF. Written as DNA, the CDR3 is TGCGCCAGCAGATTGGGGGCGGGGGGGTACAATGAGCAGTTCTTC.

The chain employs TRBV29-1 and TRBJ1-4; possibly TRBD1 for D (6 bases). The V and J ends lost 3 bases and 6 bases respectively, with 14 bases between them. Germline V gives CDR1 SQVTM, CDR2 ANQGSEA. This CDR3 is built from 14 residues. CDR3 sequence: CSVDVQGGDEKLFF. CDR3 sequence (DNA): TGCAGCGTTGATGTACAGGGCGGCGATGAAAAACTGTTTTTT.

This chain joins TRBV5-4 and TRBJ2-1; TRBD2 agrees at 10 bases. With 0 bases clipped from V and 2 bases from J, the junction kept 2 bases outside the gene matches. Germline CDR1 SGHNT, CDR2 YYREEE (reference sequence). The CDR3 spans 16 residues. CDR3 sequence reads: CASSLGTSGTYNEQFF. Written as DNA, the CDR3 is TGTGCCAGCAGCTTGGGGACTAGCGGAACCTACAATGAGCAGTTCTTC. The full variable domain, with the rest looked up from reference TRBV5-4 and TRBJ2-1, is ETGVTQSPTHLIKTRGQQVTLRCSSQSGHNTVSWYQQALGQGPQFIFQYYREEENGRGNFPPRFSGLQFPNYSSELNVNALELDDSALYLCASSLGTSGTYNEQFFGPGTRLTVL.

The chain carries TRBV2 and TRBJ1-1; unclear D gene. V lost 7 bases and J 4 bases, leaving 10 bases between the germline ends. CDR1 is SNHLY and CDR2 is FYNNEI in the germline V gene. The CDR3 has 12 amino acids. The CDR3 DNA sequence: TGTGCCAGCAATGGGGAGGTCACTGAAGCTTTCTTT. Translating gives CASNGEVTEAFF.

This chain joins TRBV6-6 and TRBJ1-2, with no clear D. The germline CDR1 and CDR2 sequences are MNHNY and SVGAGI (reference sequence). V gave up 3 bases and J gave up 2 bases, with 7 bases separating them. This CDR3 is built from 13 residues. DNA for the CDR3: TGTGCCAGCAGTTATGGCAGGAACTATGGCTACACCTTC. It yields the protein CASSYGRNYGYTF.

The chain is built from TRBV25-1 and TRBJ2-1; 9 bases are shared with TRBD2. CDR3 length: 17 residues. V lost 2 bases and J lost 8; bases outside the gene matches: 13. Germline assignment: CDR1 MGHDK and CDR2 SYGVNS. The CDR3 DNA reads as TGTGCCAGCAGTGAAGGCCGGGGGCTAGCGGGGAATGATGAGCAGTTCTTC. Its translation is CASSEGRGLAGNDEQFF. The whole variable domain, remainder taken from reference TRBV25-1 and TRBJ2-1, is EADIYQTPRYLVIGTGKKITLECSQTMGHDKMYWYQQDPGMELHLIHYSYGVNSTEKGDLSSESTVSRIRTEHFPLTLESARPSHTSQYLCASSEGRGLAGNDEQFFGPGTRLTVL.

The chain recombines TRBV6-6 with TRBJ1-5; D is undetermined. CDR3 length: 14 residues. CDR1 is MNHNY and CDR2 is SVGAGI in the germline V gene (reference sequence). V was shortened by 8 bases and J by 7 bases, with 18 bases between the two germline ends. In nucleotides, the CDR3 is TGTGCCAGCGAAGTGACCCCCCGGGGACAGCCCCAGCATTTT. Translated: CASEVTPRGQPQHF.

This rearrangement joins TRBV15 to TRBJ1-4, with D perhaps TRBD1 (6 bases). This CDR3 contains 14 residues. Between the trimmed V and J ends, which lost 9 bases and 7 bases, there was a span of 18 bases. Germline V gene lookup returns CDR1 LNHNV and CDR2 YYDKDF (reference sequence). As DNA, the CDR3 is TGTGCCACGGGGGGGCCGACCCGTGGTGAAAAACTGTTTTTT. Translation: CATGGPTRGEKLFF.

This rearrangement joins TRBV2 to TRBJ2-3, with 11 bases fitting TRBD2. The CDR3 is 14 residues long. With 10 bases clipped from V and 2 bases from J, the junction kept 5 bases outside the gene matches. Looked up from germline, CDR1 is SNHLY and CDR2 is FYNNEI. The chain's CDR3 is CATQLAGVTDTQYF. The CDR3 nucleotides are TGTGCCACCCAACTAGCGGGAGTCACAGATACGCAGTATTTT.

This chain joins TRBV6-6 and TRBJ1-1; the D is unclear. The CDR3 has 14 residues. V was cut by 0 bases and J by 1 base, with 6 bases left in between. Germline V CDR1 and CDR2: MNHNY, SVGAGI (reference sequence). The CDR3 region has the DNA TGTGCCAGCAGTTACTCGCGGGGGAACACTGAAGCTTTCTTT. Its protein product is CASSYSRGNTEAFF.

V and J are TRBV13 and TRBJ1-1; perhaps TRBD1 as D (5 bases). The CDR3 extends over 15 amino acids. CDR1 and CDR2 (germline): PRHDT, FYEKMQ (reference sequence). Trimming stripped 1 base from V and 4 bases from J, with 13 bases between. CDR3 coding DNA: TGTGCCAGCAGCTTAGAGGGAGGGCAGGGCACTGAAGCTTTCTTT. Protein: CASSLEGGQGTEAFF.

V gene TRBV5-4 combines with J gene TRBJ1-2; 10 nucleotides match TRBD1. CDR1 SGHNT and CDR2 YYREEE come from the germline V gene (reference sequence). The length of the CDR3 is 17 residues. J gave up 8 bases and V 0 bases, and 13 bases lay outside the gene matches. CDR3 DNA sequence: TGTGCCAGCAGCTTGGCCGCCAGAGGGGGACAGGGGCTGGGCTACACCTTC. Translation: CASSLAARGGQGLGYTF.